These 30 T cell receptor beta chains were all obtained from the same sample, sequenced in a study of T cell repertoires in cytomegalovirus infection. Their recognized antigens are unknown. TCRdb independently ran MiXCR on the reads; one entry per CDR3 protein. In the table there are just over 450,000 distinct CDR3 sequences, about 42% of which are singletons. The material was cultured PBMCs, obtained from culture after CMV antigen stimulation. These receptor sequences come from a human donor in good health (CMV status not recorded). Some clones in this sample may be carry-over from other donors' samples.

The chain links TRBV20-1 to TRBJ2-3; 14 bases fit TRBD2. Germline lookup yields CDR1 DFQATT and CDR2 SNEGSKA (reference sequence). CDR3 length: 15 amino acids. V gave up 6 bases and J gave up 5 bases; unmatched junction bases: 7. Here the CDR3 reads CSARLAGGPIDTQYF. CDR3 DNA: TGCAGTGCCAGACTAGCGGGAGGGCCGATAGATACGCAGTATTTT.

The chain employs TRBV5-1 and TRBJ1-2; 12 positions match TRBD1. The J segment lost 6 bases and the V segment lost 3 bases, leaving 6 bases of the junction unmatched. This CDR3 is built from 15 residues. CDR1 SGHRS and CDR2 YFSETQ come from the germline V gene. CDR3 DNA: TGCGCCAGCAGCTACGCCGGGACAGGGGGCAATGGCTACACCTTC. Protein: CASSYAGTGGNGYTF.

This clonotype was detected only a few times. The gene calls are TRBV4-1 and TRBJ2-3; unclear D gene. With 1 base removed from V and 2 bases from J, the gap between germline ends came to 16 bases. The CDR3 sequence is 17 residues long. Germline V gene sequence: CDR1 MGHRA, CDR2 YSYEKL. The CDR3 reads CASSQGRAARITDTQYF. CDR3 coding DNA: TGCGCCAGCAGCCAAGGTCGTGCGGCGAGAATCACAGATACGCAGTATTTT.

The J gene is TRBJ2-1, the V gene TRBV5-1; D is unclear. V dropped 0 bases and J dropped 3 bases, with 7 bases sitting between them. From germline, CDR1 is SGHRS and CDR2 YFSETQ. The length of the CDR3 is 14 residues. The CDR3 DNA reads as TGCGCCAGCAGCTTGGGGACCAACTACAATGAGCAGTTCTTC. Its protein is CASSLGTNYNEQFF.

The J gene is TRBJ2-3, the V gene TRBV19, with D perhaps matching TRBD2 (6 bases). Between the trimmed V and J ends, which lost 8 bases and 2 bases, there was a span of 11 bases. The CDR3 covers 13 residues. Germline V lookup: CDR1 LNHDA, CDR2 SQIVND (reference sequence). CDR3 in amino acids: CASAAGITDTQYF. The CDR3 bases are TGTGCCAGTGCCGCGGGGATCACAGATACGCAGTATTTT.

CDR3 region: CASSSLGRRDRETEAFF. Here the CDR3 DNA reads TGTGCCAGTAGTAGCCTAGGTCGCCGGGACAGGGAAACTGAAGCTTTCTTT. The rearrangement links TRBV19 to TRBJ1-1; the match to TRBD1 covers 9 bases. The germline gives CDR1 LNHDA, CDR2 SQIVND (reference sequence). The CDR3 is 17 residues long. V shed 4 bases, J shed 5 bases, and the junction held 14 bases outside the gene matches. The whole variable domain, filled in from reference TRBV19 and TRBJ1-1, reads DGGITQSPKYLFRKEGQNVTLSCEQNLNHDAMYWYRQDPGQGLRLIYYSQIVNDFQKGDIAEGYSVSREKKESFPLTVTSAQKNPTAFYLCASSSLGRRDRETEAFFGQGTRLTVV.

CDR3 DNA sequence: TGTGCCAGCAGCGCCCTGTATCAGAGCTCCTACAATGAGCAGTTCTTC. Translation gives CASSALYQSSYNEQFF. The gene calls are TRBV7-9 and TRBJ2-1; D not certain. The V gene lost 5 bases and the J gene lost 0 bases, with 14 bases spanning the gap. CDR3 length: 16 residues. The germline V gene has CDR1 SEHNR and CDR2 FQNEAQ (reference sequence).

The chain's CDR3 is CASSYAGDTQYF. Here the CDR3 DNA reads TGTGCCAGCAGCTACGCGGGGGATACGCAGTATTTT. The V and J genes are TRBV7-2 and TRBJ2-3; D possibly corresponds to TRBD2 (6 bases). The CDR3 covers 12 residues. Germline V lookup: CDR1 SGHTA, CDR2 FQGNSA. Trimming stripped 4 bases from V and 6 bases from J, with 8 bases between.

This clonotype appeared a few times. The chain combines TRBV7-2 with TRBJ2-7; D possibly corresponds to TRBD2 (5 bases). The germline gives CDR1 SGHTA, CDR2 FQGNSA. V lost 5 bases and J 0 bases, leaving 14 bases between the germline ends. This CDR3 has 15 residues. CDR3 loop: CASSPRFLASYEQYF. In nucleotides, the CDR3 is TGTGCCAGCAGCCCTCGCTTCCTAGCCTCCTACGAGCAGTACTTC.

V gene TRBV7-9 combines with J gene TRBJ2-3; D remains unclear. The germline V and J ends were trimmed by 7 bases and 3 bases, with 14 bases remaining between them. This CDR3 is 14 amino acids long. Germline loops: CDR1 SEHNR, CDR2 FQNEAQ (reference sequence). Here the CDR3 reads CASTKPEETDTQYF. The CDR3 DNA is TGTGCCAGCACCAAACCTGAGGAAACAGATACGCAGTATTTT. The whole variable domain, remainder taken from reference TRBV7-9 and TRBJ2-3, is DTGVSQNPRHKITKRGQNVTFRCDPISEHNRLYWYRQTLGQGPEFLTYFQNEAQLEKSRLLSDRFSAERPKGSFSTLEIQRTEQGDSAMYLCASTKPEETDTQYFGPGTRLTVL.

This clonotype occurred a few times. This rearrangement joins TRBV19 to TRBJ2-5, with 12 positions matching TRBD2. CDR3 length: 15 residues. Trimming cost V 3 bases and J 5 bases; bases outside gene matches: 4. CDR1 is LNHDA, CDR2 SQIVND, per germline (reference sequence). In DNA, the CDR3 is TGTGCCAGTAGTATGACTAGCGGGAGCTTGGAGACCCAGTACTTC. It specifies CASSMTSGSLETQYF. Based on the CDR3 plus reference TRBV19 and TRBJ2-5, the full variable domain is DGGITQSPKYLFRKEGQNVTLSCEQNLNHDAMYWYRQDPGQGLRLIYYSQIVNDFQKGDIAEGYSVSREKKESFPLTVTSAQKNPTAFYLCASSMTSGSLETQYFGPGTRLLVL.

This sequence joins TRBV12-3 or TRBV12-4 and TRBJ1-6, with D unresolved. This CDR3 has 12 amino acids. V lost 4 bases, J lost 8 bases, and 6 bases lay in between. DNA of the CDR3: TGTGCCAGCAGTTCCCCGTATTCACCCCTCCACTTT. Amino acids: CASSSPYSPLHF.

The chain recombines TRBV11-2 with TRBJ2-3, with 11 bases aligning to TRBD2. This CDR3 has 12 residues. V gave up 8 bases and J gave up 9 bases; unmatched junction bases: 4. Germline CDR1 reads SGHAT; CDR2 reads FQNNGV. In DNA form, the CDR3 reads TGTGCCAGCGGGCCTAGCGGGAGGACGCAGTATTTT. Encoded protein: CASGPSGRTQYF.

The V and J genes are TRBV19 and TRBJ2-7; possible D gene TRBD1, 6 bases. Germline assignment: CDR1 LNHDA and CDR2 SQIVND (reference sequence). CDR3 length equals 14 residues. Trimming cost V 4 bases and J 3 bases, with 13 bases left between them. The CDR3 is CASSTDWGRYEQYF. DNA of the CDR3: TGTGCCAGTAGTACGGATTGGGGGCGCTACGAGCAGTACTTC.

This clonotype was found many times. V is TRBV7-2 and J is TRBJ2-3; TRBD2 might be the D (5 bases). This CDR3 spans 14 amino acids. Trimming cost V 1 base and J 8 bases, with 13 bases left between them. CDR1 and CDR2 from the germline V gene are SGHTA and FQGNSA. The CDR3 DNA reads TGTGCCAGCAGCTTAGATTCTAGCCACTCTACGCAGTATTTT. Its protein product is CASSLDSSHSTQYF.

The rearrangement uses TRBV6-6 and TRBJ2-7; TRBD1 aligns across 7 bases. The germline V gene encodes CDR1 MNHNY and CDR2 SVGAGI (reference sequence). V lost 2 bases to trimming and J lost 0 bases; unmatched junction nucleotides: 7. This CDR3 has 16 amino acids. The CDR3 sequence: CASSYVRDSYSYEQYF. CDR3 coding DNA: TGTGCCAGCAGTTACGTCCGGGACAGCTACTCCTACGAGCAGTACTTC.

The gene calls are TRBV27 and TRBJ1-5; D gene uncertain. Germline CDR1 reads MNHEY; CDR2 reads SMNVEV (reference sequence). The CDR3 spans 13 residues. The V end was cut by 6 bases, the J end by 6 bases, with 12 bases between. The CDR3 loop is CASSPEGGQPQHF. DNA of the CDR3: TGTGCCAGCAGCCCGGAGGGAGGTCAGCCCCAGCATTTT.

This clonotype has a handful of counts. J is TRBJ2-2 and V is TRBV12-3 or TRBV12-4, with D perhaps TRBD2 (6 bases). This CDR3 region has 18 residues. Trimming pared 6 bases from V and 0 bases from J, leaving 20 bases between. This CDR3 reads CASRLATPPPTNTGELFF. The DNA for the CDR3 is TGTGCCAGCAGGCTAGCGACGCCTCCTCCGACGAACACCGGGGAGCTGTTTTTT.

The table lists this clonotype with a few counts. The chain carries TRBV7-9 and TRBJ1-1, with TRBD1 matching 9 bases. Losses at the gene ends were 1 base for V and 3 bases for J; bases not matched to a gene: 6. Germline CDR1 reads SEHNR; CDR2 reads FQNEAQ (reference sequence). The CDR3 length is 16 residues. In DNA form, the CDR3 reads TGTGCCAGCAGCTTAGGGACAGGGGCGACTGACACTGAAGCTTTCTTT. Translating it yields CASSLGTGATDTEAFF.

This clonotype was observed a handful of times. This chain links TRBV7-2 with TRBJ1-2; the D is unclear. V was cut by 1 base and J by 6 bases, with 15 bases left in between. Germline-derived CDR1 and CDR2 are SGHTA and FQGNSA. The CDR3 is made up of 15 amino acids. CDR3 DNA: TGTGCCAGCAGCTTAGGTGGCCGATCCCTGGATGGCTACACCTTC. This encodes CASSLGGRSLDGYTF.

This sequence joins TRBV25-1 and TRBJ2-3; no clear D. The ends were cut back, 10 bases at V and 0 bases at J, with 14 bases in the middle. CDR1 is MGHDK and CDR2 is SYGVNS in the germline V gene. The CDR3 sequence is 14 residues long. This CDR3 reads CATSGTSSTDTQYF. The DNA of the CDR3 is TGTGCCACCTCGGGCACTTCTAGCACAGATACGCAGTATTTT.

This clonotype was recorded only once. This chain uses TRBV7-2 with TRBJ2-3; a weak D match, TRBD1 (5 bases). The V gene lost 1 base and the J gene lost 1 base, with 12 bases spanning the gap. Germline CDR1 and CDR2: SGHTA and FQGNSA. The CDR3 sequence is 16 residues long. DNA of the CDR3: TGTGCCAGCAGCTTAGTAAAGGGGTCCGGCACAGATACGCAGTATTTT. This gives the protein CASSLVKGSGTDTQYF.

The CDR3 loop is CAGGRGRGEQFF. The CDR3 DNA sequence: TGTGCCGGAGGGCGGGGCCGGGGGGAGCAGTTCTTC. The chain employs TRBV12-3 or TRBV12-4 and TRBJ2-1, with TRBD2 as a possible D gene (6 bases). The CDR3 extends over 12 amino acids. The V end was cut by 11 bases, the J end by 10 bases, with 18 bases between.

The rearrangement joins TRBV27 to TRBJ1-3; the match to TRBD1 covers 9 bases. This CDR3 contains 15 residues. The V gene's germline CDR1 is MNHEY and CDR2 SMNVEV (reference sequence). Trimming at V came to 6 bases and at J to 5 bases, leaving 8 bases not matched to a gene. CDR3 in amino acids: CASSLRGTGRNTIYF. The CDR3 DNA follows: TGTGCCAGCAGCCTCCGTGGGACAGGGAGAAACACCATATATTTT.

This chain uses TRBV12-3 or TRBV12-4 with TRBJ1-6; no reliable D call. With 1 base removed from V and 8 bases from J, the gap between germline ends came to 6 bases. The CDR3 has 13 amino acids. The CDR3 sequence: CASSLVGYSPLHF. CDR3 coding DNA: TGTGCCAGCAGTTTAGTTGGCTATTCACCCCTCCACTTT.

This clonotype was seen ten or more times. The rearrangement links TRBV7-2 to TRBJ1-4; 9 bases map to TRBD1. This CDR3 spans 14 amino acids. J lost 8 bases, V lost 3 bases, and 4 bases had no gene match. From germline, CDR1 is SGHTA and CDR2 FQGNSA. CDR3 coding DNA: TGTGCCAGCAGCTTCACAGGGGGCTGGGAAAAACTGTTTTTT. Translated, it gives CASSFTGGWEKLFF.

CDR3 DNA: TGTGCCAGCAGCTTGGTGTCAGGGCCCAATCAGCCCCAGCATTTT. Translated: CASSLVSGPNQPQHF. The chain links TRBV5-5 to TRBJ1-5; maybe TRBD1 (5 bases). The CDR3 loop spans 15 amino acids. Germline loops: CDR1 SGHKS, CDR2 YYEKEE (reference sequence). With 0 bases removed from V and 3 bases from J, the gap between germline ends came to 10 bases.

This clonotype was found a few times. V gene TRBV7-9 combines with J gene TRBJ2-2, with 8 bases aligning to TRBD1. Germline CDR1 is SEHNR and CDR2 is FQNEAQ (reference sequence). Trimming at V came to 5 bases and at J to 1 base, leaving 3 bases not matched to a gene. The CDR3 length is 15 residues. CDR3 DNA: TGTGCCAGCAGCCCCGGGACAGGGAACACCGGGGAGCTGTTTTTT. It encodes CASSPGTGNTGELFF.

J is TRBJ2-7 and V is TRBV4-1, with a possible D match to TRBD1 (6 bases). Between the trimmed V and J ends, which lost 1 base and 6 bases, there was a span of 13 bases. Looked up from germline, CDR1 is MGHRA and CDR2 is YSYEKL. The CDR3 runs to 14 residues. As DNA, the CDR3 is TGCGCCAGCAGCCAAGTCCCAGGGGCACGCGAGCAGTACTTC. Residues: CASSQVPGAREQYF.

V and J are TRBV12-3 or TRBV12-4 and TRBJ1-4; D not resolved. This CDR3 region has 16 residues. Between the trimmed V and J ends, which lost 6 bases and 0 bases, there was a span of 14 bases. The CDR3 protein is CASSPRQIATNEKLFF. The CDR3 DNA is TGTGCCAGCAGCCCGCGGCAGATTGCAACTAATGAAAAACTGTTTTTT.